This is a list of T cell receptor beta chains from one sample in a study of T cell changes during pregnancy in multiple sclerosis. This table comes from immunoSEQ multiplex PCR, and its TCRdb copy is limited to in-frame clones, with some not included. Among approximately 40,000 clones listed, about 90% were seen once. The sample in question was CD8+ T cells from peripheral blood mononuclear cells, obtained after pregnancy. The receptors originated from a female donor with multiple sclerosis, enrolled in a pregnancy study. The CDR3 runs from the conserved cysteine through the conserved F or W. D genes are given only for firm matches. Where a row states a size, it is once, few, many or the class of an expanded clone; other rows omit it.

>TRBJ1-4|15|TRBD1|TRBV7-9|-
TGTGCCAGCAGCCACCTCGACAGGGCTCCGGAGAAACTGTTTTTT
CASSHLDRAPEKLFF
>TRBJ2-7|13|-|TRBV27|-
TGTGCCAGCAGTTTACAACAGGCGGGAGAGCAGTACTTC
CASSLQQAGEQYF
>TRBJ1-2|13|-|TRBV9|-
TGTGCCAGCAGCCCGGGACTGGGCTATGGCTACACCTTC
CASSPGLGYGYTF
>TRBJ1-1|12|-|TRBV27|few
TGTGCCAGCAGGCGGGGGGCTGCTGAAGCTTTCTTT
CASRRGAAEAFF
>TRBJ2-3|16|TRBD2|TRBV7-3|-
TGTGCCAGCAGACCTCCGGGACTAGCGGACACAGATACGCAGTATTTT
CASRPPGLADTDTQYF
>TRBJ2-3|15|TRBD2|TRBV12-5|-
TGTGCTAGTGGTTTGCGGGGGGGGCCAGCAGATACGCAGTATTTT
CASGLRGGPADTQYF
>TRBJ2-1|15|TRBD2|TRBV30|-
TGTGCCTGGAGTGTAGCGGGGGGGCCGATTGGTGAGCAGTTCTTC
CAWSVAGGPIGEQFF
>TRBJ2-2|14|TRBD1|TRBV27|-
TGTGCCAGCAGAGGGCAGGGGGCTCCCGGGGAGCTGTTTTTT
CASRGQGAPGELFF
>TRBJ2-7|16|-|TRBV7-6|-
TGTGCCAGCAGCTTGTTATCGGGGAGCACATCCTACGAGCAGTACTTC
CASSLLSGSTSYEQYF
>TRBJ2-1|14|TRBD1|TRBV27|-
TGTGCCAGCAGTTCGACAGGGGGGCCCGGGGAGCAGTTCTTC
CASSSTGGPGEQFF
>TRBJ2-7|13|-|TRBV7-9|-
TGTGCCAGCCGGAGCGGACAGACCTACGAGCAGTACTTC
CASRSGQTYEQYF
>TRBJ2-7|18|-|TRBV7-9|-
TGTGCCAGCAGCTTCCCCTCCAAATGGGACACCTTACAGTACGAGCAGTACTTC
CASSFPSKWDTLQYEQYF
>TRBJ1-2|16|-|TRBV9|once
TGTGCCAGCAGCGTAAGCCACAGGGAGGGTAACTATGGCTACACCTTC
CASSVSHREGNYGYTF
>TRBJ1-4|16|-|TRBV6-1|-
TGTGCCAGCAGTGTTAATACGGGCAGCGGAGGGGAAAAACTGTTTTTT
CASSVNTGSGGEKLFF
>TRBJ1-5|16|TRBD1|TRBV28|-
TGTGCCAGCAGTCTACAAACAGGGGCTAGAGGGCAGCCCCAGCATTTT
CASSLQTGARGQPQHF
>TRBJ1-3|16|TRBD1|TRBV7-6|once
TGTGCCAGCAGCTCTAAACAGGGGTGGGATGGAAACACCATATATTTT
CASSSKQGWDGNTIYF
>TRBJ1-6|14|-|TRBV5-8|-
TGTGCCAGCAGCTTTAGCTCCTATAATTCACCCCTCCACTTT
CASSFSSYNSPLHF
>TRBJ2-5|17|-|TRBV2|once
TGTGCCAGCAGTGAAGGCTCGATGGGGCCGAGCCAAGAGACCCAGTACTTC
CASSEGSMGPSQETQYF
>TRBJ1-1|14|-|TRBV27|-
TGTGCCAGCAGTTTCGGAGGATTGAACACTGAAGCTTTCTTT
CASSFGGLNTEAFF
>TRBJ1-4|13|-|TRBV6-6|-
TGTGCCAGTCAGGGTGCAACTAATGAAAAACTGTTTTTT
CASQGATNEKLFF
>TRBJ1-2|15|TRBD1|TRBV27|-
TGTGCCAGCAGTTTAGAAGGGGGCGGATTAAATGGCTACACCTTC
CASSLEGGGLNGYTF
>TRBJ2-5|18|TRBD2|TRBV4-1|-
TGCGCCAGCAGCCAAGAAATCCGCGGGAGCGCCTACCAAGAGACCCAGTACTTC
CASSQEIRGSAYQETQYF
>TRBJ1-6|14|TRBD1|TRBV19|few
TGTGCCAGTAACCCCGGGACAGCTAATTCACCCCTCCACTTT
CASNPGTANSPLHF
>TRBJ2-2|15|-|TRBV27|-
TGTGCCAGCAGTTTCTCTCTTTCGGGGGTCGGGGAGCTGTTTTTT
CASSFSLSGVGELFF
>TRBJ2-7|15|TRBD1|TRBV27|-
TGTGCCAGCAGTCCGACGAGGACAGGAACCTACGAGCAGTACTTC
CASSPTRTGTYEQYF
>TRBJ2-7|13|TRBD2|TRBV27|-
TGTGCCAGCAGCCCGGGGGGCTCCTACGAGCAGTACTTC
CASSPGGSYEQYF
>TRBJ1-2|13|-|TRBV2|-
TGTGCCAGCAGTGGTAGCAGGACTTTTGGCTACACCTTC
CASSGSRTFGYTF
>TRBJ1-1|13|-|TRBV27|-
TGTGCCAGCAGTTTCTTCGGGAACACTGAAGCTTTCTTT
CASSFFGNTEAFF
>TRBJ1-1|17|TRBD1|TRBV7-6|few
TGTGCCAGCAGTTATCTCCGGGGGGACAGGGAAATCCCTGAAGCTTTCTTT
CASSYLRGDREIPEAFF
>TRBJ1-2|12|-|TRBV29-1|-
TGCAGCGTTGACCGCCAGGGTCATGGCTACACCTTC
CSVDRQGHGYTF
>TRBJ2-7|15|-|TRBV27|-
TGTGCCAGCAGTTTTTCAAGGATGGGGCCTCTCGAGCAGTACTTC
CASSFSRMGPLEQYF
>TRBJ2-1|13|-|TRBV29-1|-
TGCAGCGTTGATGAAGCAGGGTACAATGAGCAGTTCTTC
CSVDEAGYNEQFF
>TRBJ1-6|16|-|TRBV4-1|-
TGCGCCAGCAGCCTACACCCCTGGGGGGACAATTCACCCCTCCACTTT
CASSLHPWGDNSPLHF
>TRBJ2-1|15|-|TRBV27|-
TGTGCCAGCAGCCGCGGGGCCTCATCCTACAATGAGCAGTTCTTC
CASSRGASSYNEQFF
>TRBJ1-1|15|-|TRBV4-1|-
TGCGCCAGCAGCCGCTCATTGGGAGGGAACACTGAAGCTTTCTTT
CASSRSLGGNTEAFF
>TRBJ1-6|16|TRBD1|TRBV13|-
TGTGCCAGCAGCTTAGGGGTGACAGGGAGGAATTCACCCCTCCACTTT
CASSLGVTGRNSPLHF
>TRBJ2-1|15|-|TRBV6-5|-
TGTGCCAGCAGTTACCGGGCAGGGGTCTACAATGAGCAGTTCTTC
CASSYRAGVYNEQFF
>TRBJ2-1|14|-|TRBV27|-
TGTGCCAGCAGTTTGGGCCAGGGTGGGAATGAGCAGTTCTTC
CASSLGQGGNEQFF
>TRBJ2-3|13|-|TRBV6-1|-
TGTGCCTCGGGCCTGGGTGGAGGAGATACGCAGTATTTT
CASGLGGGDTQYF
>TRBJ2-1|13|-|TRBV4-1|-
TGCGCCAGCAGCCTCCCGACAGACAATGAGCAGTTCTTC
CASSLPTDNEQFF
>TRBJ1-2|12|-|TRBV7-9|few
TGTGCCAGCCCCACGACTACTTATGGCTACACCTTC
CASPTTTYGYTF
>TRBJ1-1|14|-|TRBV6-5|-
TGTGCCAGCCTCCAGGGGCGAGGAGACACTGAAGCTTTCTTT
CASLQGRGDTEAFF
>TRBJ1-1|13|TRBD1|TRBV7-9|-
TGTGCCAGCAGCTTAGTAGGGGGCTATGAAGCTTTCTTT
CASSLVGGYEAFF
>TRBJ2-1|16|TRBD2|TRBV28|-
TGTGCCAGCAGTCCCTTAGCGGGGACGACCTACAATGAGCAGTTCTTC
CASSPLAGTTYNEQFF
>TRBJ2-1|11|-|TRBV5-1|-
TGCGCCAGCACCCTATACAATGAGCAGTTCTTC
CASTLYNEQFF
>TRBJ1-2|15|TRBD1|TRBV9|-
TGTGCCAGCAGCGTTGGGACAGGGGGCTCGCGGGGCTACACCTTC
CASSVGTGGSRGYTF